The clone carrying this T cell receptor (beta chain) was found once. This entry belongs to a study of OX40 agonist ivuxolimab in advanced cancers. This table comes from immunoSEQ multiplex PCR, and its TCRdb copy is limited to in-frame clones, with some not included. Of roughly 77,000 clones detected, around 90% appear once; the ten largest clones hold around 10%. CDR3 length: 17 amino acids. Germline V gives CDR1 PRHDT, CDR2 FYEKMQ (reference sequence). V was pared by 5 bases and J by 5 bases, with 14 bases of the junction left unmatched. The sample in question was CD4+ or CD8+ T cells sorted from blood, obtained in a trial of the OX40 agonist ivuxolimab. This TCR was recovered from an adult with an advanced solid tumor such as melanoma, head and neck, liver or kidney cancer. V usage is TRBV13 and J usage is TRBJ2-1, with TRBD2 matching 8 bases. The CDR3 protein is CASSTVTTSETNNEQFF. CDR3 nucleotides: TGTGCCAGCAGCACCGTTACGACTAGCGAGACCAACAATGAGCAGTTCTTC. The full variable domain, its missing parts supplied by reference TRBV13 and TRBJ2-1, is AAGVIQSPRHLIKEKRETATLKCYPIPRHDTVYWYQQGPGQDPQFLISFYEKMQSDKGSIPDRFSAQQFSDYHSELNMSSLELGDSALYFCASSTVTTSETNNEQFFGPGTRLTVL.